The rows below give T cell receptor beta chains drawn from one sample of a study of T cell responses to AZD1222 COVID-19 vaccine. The repertoire was sequenced with immunoSEQ multiplex PCR; TCRdb's copy has only in-frame clones and lacks some. Of under 150,000 clones in the sample, approximately 90% are singletons; the top ten hold around 2.7%. The specimen comprised peripheral blood, sampled on day 0 of AZD1222 vaccination. The receptors were gathered from an adult in good health. Both conserved end residues are part of each CDR3. Fields, in order: V gene, J gene, D gene, clone size, CDR3 DNA, CDR3 protein. A D gene is named only where the DNA matches it firmly. Expanded clones get a size class; other rows say once, few or many, or leave the size out.

v_call: TRBV7-3
j_call: TRBJ2-3
d_call: TRBD1
clone_size: -
cdr3_nt: TGTGCCAGCAGCGTGACAGGGGGCGCAGATACGCAGTATTTT
cdr3_aa: CASSVTGGADTQYF

v_call: TRBV5-6
j_call: TRBJ2-7
d_call: -
clone_size: -
cdr3_nt: TGTGCCAGCAGCCCGGACCCGCTTCGGAACGAGCAGTACTTC
cdr3_aa: CASSPDPLRNEQYF

v_call: TRBV7-3
j_call: TRBJ1-1
d_call: -
clone_size: -
cdr3_nt: TGTGCCAGCAGCCCCCGGCACTTT
cdr3_aa: CASSPRHF

v_call: TRBV27
j_call: TRBJ1-1
d_call: -
clone_size: once
cdr3_nt: TGTGCCAGCAGTTTCTCGGAGAACACTGAAGCTTTCTTT
cdr3_aa: CASSFSENTEAFF

v_call: TRBV4-1
j_call: TRBJ2-1
d_call: TRBD2
clone_size: -
cdr3_nt: TGCGCCAGCAGCCAAGGTGGACTAGCGGGAGGGTTGGCCAATGAGCAGTTCTTC
cdr3_aa: CASSQGGLAGGLANEQFF

v_call: TRBV18
j_call: TRBJ2-5
d_call: -
clone_size: once
cdr3_nt: TGTGCCAGCTCACCCGGAACAGGGTTGTCTTGGGAAGAGACCCAGTACTTC
cdr3_aa: CASSPGTGLSWEETQYF

v_call: TRBV13
j_call: TRBJ2-5
d_call: -
clone_size: -
cdr3_nt: TGTGCCAGCAGCTCGCGAGGGGAAGAGACCCAGTACTTC
cdr3_aa: CASSSRGEETQYF

v_call: TRBV10-3
j_call: TRBJ2-5
d_call: -
clone_size: -
cdr3_nt: TGTGCCATCGGAAGGGAACAAGAGACCCAGTACTTC
cdr3_aa: CAIGREQETQYF

v_call: TRBV7-8
j_call: TRBJ1-4
d_call: -
clone_size: -
cdr3_nt: TGTGCCAGCAGCTCAGCCCGGGCTTCGAATGAAAAACTGTTTTTT
cdr3_aa: CASSSARASNEKLFF

v_call: TRBV27
j_call: TRBJ2-7
d_call: TRBD2
clone_size: -
cdr3_nt: TGTGCCAGCAGGCCTAGCGGGGGGGCCGAGCAGTACTTC
cdr3_aa: CASRPSGGAEQYF

v_call: TRBV6-5
j_call: TRBJ2-1
d_call: TRBD2
clone_size: once
cdr3_nt: TGTGCCAGCAGTCCTAGCGGGATAAATGAGCAGTTCTTC
cdr3_aa: CASSPSGINEQFF

v_call: TRBV6-5
j_call: TRBJ2-2
d_call: TRBD1
clone_size: -
cdr3_nt: TGTGCCAGCAGTACAGGGGCCATTTACACCGGGGAGCTGTTTTTT
cdr3_aa: CASSTGAIYTGELFF

v_call: TRBV7-9
j_call: TRBJ1-2
d_call: -
clone_size: -
cdr3_nt: TGTGCCAGCAGCTTTGAACGGGGCCTGGACTATGGCTACACCTTC
cdr3_aa: CASSFERGLDYGYTF

v_call: TRBV3-1/TRBV3-2
j_call: TRBJ2-3
d_call: TRBD2
clone_size: -
cdr3_nt: TGTGCCAGCAGCACTTGGACTAGCGGGTTTACGCAGTATTTT
cdr3_aa: CASSTWTSGFTQYF

v_call: TRBV5-4
j_call: TRBJ2-7
d_call: TRBD2
clone_size: -
cdr3_nt: TGTGCCAGCAGCCGCGGACTAGCGGGGCTCTACGAGCAGTACTTC
cdr3_aa: CASSRGLAGLYEQYF

v_call: TRBV4-2
j_call: TRBJ2-2
d_call: -
clone_size: -
cdr3_nt: TGTGCCAGCAGTAATCTCGCGGGGACCTCGAACACCGGGGAGCTGTTTTTT
cdr3_aa: CASSNLAGTSNTGELFF

v_call: TRBV5-4
j_call: TRBJ2-3
d_call: TRBD2
clone_size: -
cdr3_nt: TGTGCCAGCAGCGCCGGACTAGCGGGAACCGATACGCAGTATTTT
cdr3_aa: CASSAGLAGTDTQYF

v_call: TRBV6-2/TRBV6-3
j_call: TRBJ2-5
d_call: -
clone_size: -
cdr3_nt: TGTGCCAGCAGTTACATTGATTTCGAGACCCAGTACTTC
cdr3_aa: CASSYIDFETQYF

v_call: TRBV2
j_call: TRBJ2-3
d_call: TRBD2
clone_size: -
cdr3_nt: TGTGCCAGCAGGGTAGCGGGGGGCACAGATACGCAGTATTTT
cdr3_aa: CASRVAGGTDTQYF

v_call: TRBV19
j_call: TRBJ2-3
d_call: -
clone_size: -
cdr3_nt: TGTGCCAGTAGTTATTCCGCTGTACAAGTATTCGGCACAGATACGCAGTATTTT
cdr3_aa: CASSYSAVQVFGTDTQYF

v_call: TRBV2
j_call: TRBJ2-5
d_call: TRBD1
clone_size: -
cdr3_nt: TGTGCCAGCAGCCAGTCACCCCCCGGGACAGGGGAAGAGACCCAGTACTTC
cdr3_aa: CASSQSPPGTGEETQYF

v_call: TRBV7-8
j_call: TRBJ1-2
d_call: TRBD1
clone_size: -
cdr3_nt: TGTGCCAGCAGCACGGGACAGGGGTCCTATGGCTACACCTTC
cdr3_aa: CASSTGQGSYGYTF

v_call: TRBV28
j_call: TRBJ2-1
d_call: TRBD2
clone_size: once
cdr3_nt: TGTGCCAGCACCTCTGGCGGGCTAGCGGTCTACAATGAGCAGTTCTTC
cdr3_aa: CASTSGGLAVYNEQFF

v_call: TRBV5-1
j_call: TRBJ2-7
d_call: TRBD1
clone_size: -
cdr3_nt: TGCGCCAGCAGCAAAGGACAGGGAGGCAACGAGCAGTACTTC
cdr3_aa: CASSKGQGGNEQYF

v_call: TRBV28
j_call: TRBJ2-1
d_call: TRBD1
clone_size: -
cdr3_nt: TGTGCCAGCAGTGTACGGGACAGGGGTGGCAATGAGCAGTTCTTC
cdr3_aa: CASSVRDRGGNEQFF

v_call: TRBV19
j_call: TRBJ2-7
d_call: TRBD1
clone_size: -
cdr3_nt: TGTGCCAGTAGTATAGTGGACAGGGGGCGCGACGAGCAGTACTTC
cdr3_aa: CASSIVDRGRDEQYF

v_call: TRBV19
j_call: TRBJ1-5
d_call: TRBD1
clone_size: -
cdr3_nt: TGTGCCAGTAGCCCCGAGAGGACAGGGGTTCGGAGCAATCAGCCCCAGCATTTT
cdr3_aa: CASSPERTGVRSNQPQHF

v_call: TRBV5-4
j_call: TRBJ1-1
d_call: -
clone_size: once
cdr3_nt: TGTGCCAGCAGCTTGGAAGGGGTTTTGAGCACTGAAGCTTTCTTT
cdr3_aa: CASSLEGVLSTEAFF

v_call: TRBV19
j_call: TRBJ1-2
d_call: -
clone_size: once
cdr3_nt: TGTGCCAGTAGCGACGTGGATCTCTATGGCTACACCTTC
cdr3_aa: CASSDVDLYGYTF

v_call: TRBV11-3
j_call: TRBJ1-1
d_call: -
clone_size: once
cdr3_nt: TGTGCCAGCAGTCCCCCAGGTAGGAACACTGAAGCTTTCTTT
cdr3_aa: CASSPPGRNTEAFF

v_call: TRBV19
j_call: TRBJ1-1
d_call: -
clone_size: -
cdr3_nt: TGTGCCAGTAGTAATGGACCGGGACGTCGATTCTTT
cdr3_aa: CASSNGPGRRFF

v_call: TRBV5-1
j_call: TRBJ2-3
d_call: -
clone_size: -
cdr3_nt: TGCGCCAGCAGCTTGCCCAGGGCCCTCACAGATACGCAGTATTTT
cdr3_aa: CASSLPRALTDTQYF

v_call: TRBV19
j_call: TRBJ2-1
d_call: TRBD2
clone_size: -
cdr3_nt: TGTGCCAGTAGTCCTAACCAACTAGCGGGGGGGCCGTTCCTCAATGAGCAGTTCTTC
cdr3_aa: CASSPNQLAGGPFLNEQFF

v_call: TRBV19
j_call: TRBJ1-6
d_call: TRBD1
clone_size: few
cdr3_nt: TGTGCCAGTAGTTCCGGGACAGGGGAGTCACCCCTCCACTTT
cdr3_aa: CASSSGTGESPLHF

v_call: TRBV11-2
j_call: TRBJ1-2
d_call: -
clone_size: -
cdr3_nt: TGTGCCAGCAGCACCTGGACAAATCAACAAAAGCACTATGGCTACACCTTC
cdr3_aa: CASSTWTNQQKHYGYTF

v_call: TRBV20-1
j_call: TRBJ1-2
d_call: -
clone_size: -
cdr3_nt: TGCAGTGCTGCAGGGTATGGCTACACCTTC
cdr3_aa: CSAAGYGYTF

v_call: TRBV5-1
j_call: TRBJ1-1
d_call: -
clone_size: -
cdr3_nt: TGCGCCAGCAGCTTGGAGCGGGTAAACACTGAAGCTTTCTTT
cdr3_aa: CASSLERVNTEAFF

v_call: TRBV7-2
j_call: TRBJ1-6
d_call: -
clone_size: -
cdr3_nt: TGTGCCAGCAGCTTAGGGGGAGGATCACCCCTCCACTTT
cdr3_aa: CASSLGGGSPLHF

v_call: TRBV14
j_call: TRBJ2-2
d_call: -
clone_size: -
cdr3_nt: TGTGCCAGCAGCCAACAACAGGGCGGGGAGCTGTTTTTT
cdr3_aa: CASSQQQGGELFF

v_call: TRBV18
j_call: TRBJ1-2
d_call: -
clone_size: -
cdr3_nt: TGTGCCAGCCAACGACAGAACTATGGCTACACCTTC
cdr3_aa: CASQRQNYGYTF

v_call: TRBV28
j_call: TRBJ1-3
d_call: -
clone_size: -
cdr3_nt: TGTGCCAGCAGTTTGGGGGGCGTTCGCTCTGGAAACACCATATATTTT
cdr3_aa: CASSLGGVRSGNTIYF

v_call: TRBV19
j_call: TRBJ1-2
d_call: -
clone_size: -
cdr3_nt: TGTGCCAGTAGTATCTACGGCCTTACCTTTAACTATGGCTACACCTTC
cdr3_aa: CASSIYGLTFNYGYTF

v_call: TRBV12-3/TRBV12-4
j_call: TRBJ2-5
d_call: -
clone_size: -
cdr3_nt: TGTGCCAGCAGTTTAAAGGCGACGGCGACCCAGTACTTC
cdr3_aa: CASSLKATATQYF

v_call: TRBV7-9
j_call: TRBJ2-1
d_call: TRBD1
clone_size: -
cdr3_nt: TGTGCCAGCAGCTTAGCGGCGTGGGACAGGGCTATCCATGAGCAGTTCTTC
cdr3_aa: CASSLAAWDRAIHEQFF

v_call: TRBV15
j_call: TRBJ1-6
d_call: -
clone_size: once
cdr3_nt: TGTGCCACCAGCAGAGCGGGGGGGCCAGGGAATTCACCCCTCCACTTT
cdr3_aa: CATSRAGGPGNSPLHF

v_call: TRBV19
j_call: TRBJ1-2
d_call: -
clone_size: -
cdr3_nt: TGTGCCAGTAACCGGGCGGGCTATGGCTACACCTTC
cdr3_aa: CASNRAGYGYTF

v_call: TRBV3-1/TRBV3-2
j_call: TRBJ2-3
d_call: TRBD1
clone_size: -
cdr3_nt: TGTGCCAGCAGCCGAAATGACAGGGGATTTACAGATACGCAGTATTTT
cdr3_aa: CASSRNDRGFTDTQYF

v_call: TRBV27
j_call: TRBJ2-7
d_call: TRBD1
clone_size: few
cdr3_nt: TGTGCCAGCAGTTATTGGGGACAGACCTACGAGCAGTACTTC
cdr3_aa: CASSYWGQTYEQYF

v_call: TRBV6-4
j_call: TRBJ2-5
d_call: TRBD2
clone_size: -
cdr3_nt: TGTGCCAGCAGGAACGACGAGGCGGCTAGCGGGAGATGGCAAGAGACCCAGTACTTC
cdr3_aa: CASRNDEAASGRWQETQYF

v_call: TRBV5-1
j_call: TRBJ2-1
d_call: TRBD2
clone_size: -
cdr3_nt: TGCGCCAGCAGCTCCACTAGCGGGAGAGGGAGTCAGTTCTTC
cdr3_aa: CASSSTSGRGSQFF

v_call: TRBV18
j_call: TRBJ1-1
d_call: -
clone_size: -
cdr3_nt: TGTGCCAGCTCACCATACAGGGATGTGAACACTGAAGCTTTCTTT
cdr3_aa: CASSPYRDVNTEAFF

v_call: TRBV10-1
j_call: TRBJ1-3
d_call: -
clone_size: -
cdr3_nt: TGCGCCAGCAGTGAGGCCCGAGGAGCCGGAAACACCATATATTTT
cdr3_aa: CASSEARGAGNTIYF

v_call: TRBV2
j_call: TRBJ2-7
d_call: TRBD2
clone_size: -
cdr3_nt: TGTGCCAGCAGTGAACTAGCGGGATCCTACGAGCAGTACTTC
cdr3_aa: CASSELAGSYEQYF

v_call: TRBV6-5
j_call: TRBJ2-5
d_call: TRBD1
clone_size: -
cdr3_nt: TGTGCCAGCAGTTACCGGACAGGGATAGCAAGGGAGACCCAGTACTTC
cdr3_aa: CASSYRTGIARETQYF

v_call: TRBV5-1
j_call: TRBJ2-7
d_call: TRBD2
clone_size: -
cdr3_nt: TGCGCCAGCAGCTTGGTTGCGGGAGCCCACGAGCAGTACTTC
cdr3_aa: CASSLVAGAHEQYF

v_call: TRBV24-1
j_call: TRBJ1-5
d_call: TRBD1
clone_size: -
cdr3_nt: TGTGCCACCAGTGATCCTGACAGGGGAGTTGGGCCCCAGCATTTT
cdr3_aa: CATSDPDRGVGPQHF

v_call: TRBV10-3
j_call: TRBJ2-3
d_call: TRBD1
clone_size: -
cdr3_nt: TGTGCCATCGGAGGGACAGGGGAGAACACAGATACGCAGTATTTT
cdr3_aa: CAIGGTGENTDTQYF